Below are 17 T cell receptor beta chains sequenced from a single sample in a study of shared clonotypes between healthy human individuals. The naive CD8 fraction comprised CD45RO-negative cells positively selected for CCR7 and excluded terminally differentiated effector memory CD45RA+ cells. Only in-frame clones appear in the TCRdb table, and some are missing; sequencing was by immunoSEQ multiplex PCR. This sample has a few million clones, with over 85% found just once. Sequencing was carried out using naive CD8+ T cells from PBMCs. These receptors originate from a man aged 18-30 years in good health. Some clones in this sample may be carry-over from other donors' samples.

The chain links TRBV30 to TRBJ2-6; no definite D call. This CDR3 comprises 12 residues. The germline V gene encodes CDR1 GTSNPN and CDR2 SVGIG (reference sequence). V was cut by 8 bases and J by 0 bases, with 5 bases left in between. Here the CDR3 reads CAQNSGANVLTF. The DNA for the CDR3 is TGTGCCCAGAACTCTGGGGCCAACGTCCTGACTTTC.

The chain combines TRBV19 with TRBJ2-5; 8 bases line up with TRBD2. The CDR3 has 15 residues. The trim removed 3 bases at V and 5 bases at J, leaving 8 bases unmatched. CDR1 and CDR2 (germline): LNHDA, SQIVND (reference sequence). CDR3 protein: CASSIDREGGETQYF. CDR3 DNA sequence: TGTGCCAGTAGTATTGACCGGGAGGGGGGCGAGACCCAGTACTTC.

The rearrangement uses TRBV11-2 and TRBJ1-1; D not resolved. V lost 1 base and J 3 bases, leaving 15 bases between the germline ends. This CDR3 is 16 amino acids long. Germline V gives CDR1 SGHAT, CDR2 FQNNGV. CDR3 sequence reads: CASSLVVGPRYTEAFF. CDR3 nucleotides: TGTGCCAGCAGCTTAGTTGTAGGCCCGCGGTACACTGAAGCTTTCTTT. The complete variable domain, with remaining parts taken from reference TRBV11-2 and TRBJ1-1, reads EAGVAQSPRYKIIEKRQSVAFWCNPISGHATLYWYQQILGQGPKLLIQFQNNGVVDDSQLPKDRFSAERLKGVDSTLKIQPAKLEDSAVYLCASSLVVGPRYTEAFFGQGTRLTVV.

This chain connects TRBV27 to TRBJ2-5; 9 nucleotides agree with TRBD2. V trimming: 2 bases; J trimming: 3 bases; junction bases outside the gene matches: 10. Germline values: CDR1 MNHEY, CDR2 SMNVEV (reference sequence). The CDR3 length is 17 residues. CDR3 DNA: TGTGCCAGCAGTTTACAGTACCTAGCGGGACCGGAAGAGACCCAGTACTTC. Encoded protein: CASSLQYLAGPEETQYF.

The rearrangement joins TRBV5-1 to TRBJ2-7; tentative D call: TRBD1 (5 bases). CDR1 and CDR2 (germline): SGHRS, YFSETQ. CDR3 length equals 16 residues. V was pared by 4 bases and J by 3 bases, with 20 bases between. The CDR3 DNA reads TGCGCCAGCAGCCCGGACATCCTCATCGCTAACTACGAGCAGTACTTC. Translated, it gives CASSPDILIANYEQYF.

CDR3 protein: CASSGDSLWETQYF. CDR3 DNA sequence: TGTGCCAGCAGCGGGGACTCCCTATGGGAGACCCAGTACTTC. The chain is built from TRBV9 and TRBJ2-5; D is possibly TRBD2 (6 bases). The V end was cut by 3 bases, the J end by 5 bases, with 14 bases between. CDR3 length: 14 amino acids. The germline V gene has CDR1 SGDLS and CDR2 YYNGEE.

The chain carries TRBV6-6 and TRBJ1-1; a weak D match, TRBD1 (5 bases). Germline V gene data show CDR1 as MNHNY and CDR2 as SVGAGI (reference sequence). The CDR3 covers 14 residues. The V gene lost 3 bases and the J gene lost 6 bases, with 14 bases spanning the gap. CDR3 sequence reads: CASSYGAGVAEAFF. CDR3 nucleotides: TGTGCCAGCAGTTATGGGGCGGGAGTCGCTGAAGCTTTCTTT.

CDR3 bases: TGTGCCAGCAGCTTATGGGACAGGGGATCCTACAATGAGCAGTTCTTC. Its protein product is CASSLWDRGSYNEQFF. The V gene is TRBV7-8, the J gene TRBJ2-1, with 10 bases fitting TRBD1. Germline trimming cut 2 bases from V and 1 base from J; bases unmatched to any gene: 2. This CDR3 spans 16 amino acids. The germline CDR1 and CDR2 sequences are SGHVS and FQNEAQ.

The chain combines TRBV27 with TRBJ2-1; no reliable D call. This CDR3 spans 15 amino acids. From germline, CDR1 is MNHEY and CDR2 SMNVEV (reference sequence). Trimming removed 3 bases from V and 0 bases from J, with 9 bases in between. Here the CDR3 DNA reads TGTGCCAGCAGTTTTACAGCGAGCTCCTACAATGAGCAGTTCTTC. It translates to CASSFTASSYNEQFF.

This rearrangement joins TRBV15 to TRBJ2-1, with TRBD2 matching over 7 bases. Germline CDR1 LNHNV, CDR2 YYDKDF (reference sequence). This CDR3 has 15 amino acids. Trimming removed 1 base from V and 7 bases from J; junction bases left unmatched: 7. CDR3 sequence reads: CATSRGAGVGNEQFF. CDR3 nucleotide sequence: TGTGCCACCAGCAGAGGGGCGGGAGTGGGGAATGAGCAGTTCTTC.

This rearrangement joins TRBV5-1 to TRBJ2-1, with D possibly TRBD2 on 5 matching bases. The CDR3 consists of 13 residues. Germline assignment: CDR1 SGHRS and CDR2 YFSETQ. Trimming took off 1 base at V and 8 bases at J, with 10 bases between the two ends. The CDR3 sequence: CASSLTGVYEQFF. The CDR3 DNA follows: TGCGCCAGCAGCTTGACCGGGGTCTATGAGCAGTTCTTC.

Regarding this clone: This same CDR3 is encoded by further DNA sequences in the sample. The V and J genes are TRBV28 and TRBJ2-7, with a possible D match to TRBD1 (6 bases). In germline, CDR1 is MDHEN, CDR2 SYDVKM. This CDR3 has 14 residues. Trimming took 6 bases from V and 0 from J, leaving 12 bases between them. CDR3 residues: CASSLRGISYEQYF. DNA for the CDR3: TGTGCCAGCAGCCTCAGGGGAATCTCCTACGAGCAGTACTTC.

The chain joins TRBV10-3 to TRBJ2-7, with D possibly being TRBD1 (5 bases). The CDR3 spans 13 residues. V shed 0 bases and J shed 5 bases, with 8 bases lying between them. CDR1 and CDR2 from the germline V gene are ENHRY and SYGVKD. The CDR3 loop reads CAISESKGDEQYF. The CDR3 DNA reads TGTGCCATCAGTGAGTCGAAAGGGGACGAGCAGTACTTC.

V is TRBV28 and J is TRBJ2-4; maybe TRBD1 (7 bases). The germline gives CDR1 MDHEN, CDR2 SYDVKM. The germline V and J ends were trimmed by 6 bases and 10 bases, with 13 bases remaining between them. The CDR3 consists of 12 residues. The CDR3 sequence: CASRRAGGIQYF. The CDR3 DNA is TGTGCCAGCAGGCGCGCAGGGGGGATTCAGTACTTC.

This chain uses TRBV28 with TRBJ2-7; no clear D gene. The CDR3 contains 16 residues. In germline, CDR1 is MDHEN, CDR2 SYDVKM. The V end lost 6 bases, the J end lost 5 bases, and 23 bases lay between the germline ends. Written as DNA, the CDR3 is TGTGCCAGCAGCCTAACTGGCGTCCTCGGTGGGGACGAGCAGTACTTC. Encoded protein: CASSLTGVLGGDEQYF.

The chain combines TRBV7-2 with TRBJ2-7; D is undetermined. The CDR3 length is 13 residues. CDR1 is SGHTA and CDR2 is FQGNSA in the germline V gene. Trimming took 6 bases from V and 3 from J, leaving 12 bases between them. This CDR3 is CASSQTGFYEQYF. The CDR3 nucleotides read TGTGCCAGCAGTCAGACCGGGTTCTACGAGCAGTACTTC.

J is TRBJ2-7 and V is TRBV29-1, with D unresolved. Per germline, CDR1 SQVTM and CDR2 ANQGSEA. Trimming stripped 4 bases from V and 3 bases from J, with 13 bases between. This CDR3 spans 13 amino acids. This CDR3 is CSVVTGTDYEQYF. CDR3 sequence (DNA): TGCAGCGTTGTGACGGGTACTGACTACGAGCAGTACTTC.